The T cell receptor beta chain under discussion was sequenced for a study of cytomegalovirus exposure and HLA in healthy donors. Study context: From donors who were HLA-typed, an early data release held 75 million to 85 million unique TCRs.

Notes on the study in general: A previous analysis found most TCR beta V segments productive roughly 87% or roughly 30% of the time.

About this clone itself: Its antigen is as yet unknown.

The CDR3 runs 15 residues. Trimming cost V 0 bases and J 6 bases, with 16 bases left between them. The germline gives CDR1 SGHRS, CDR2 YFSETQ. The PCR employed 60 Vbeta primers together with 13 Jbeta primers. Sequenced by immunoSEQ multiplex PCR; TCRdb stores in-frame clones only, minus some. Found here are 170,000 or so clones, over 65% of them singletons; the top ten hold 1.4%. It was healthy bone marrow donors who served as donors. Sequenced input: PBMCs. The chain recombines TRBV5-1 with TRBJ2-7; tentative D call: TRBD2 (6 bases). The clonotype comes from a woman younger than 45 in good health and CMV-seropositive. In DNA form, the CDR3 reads TGCGCCAGCAGCTTGGTTGGGACTGGAGGCCTCGAGCAGTACTTC. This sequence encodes CASSLVGTGGLEQYF.